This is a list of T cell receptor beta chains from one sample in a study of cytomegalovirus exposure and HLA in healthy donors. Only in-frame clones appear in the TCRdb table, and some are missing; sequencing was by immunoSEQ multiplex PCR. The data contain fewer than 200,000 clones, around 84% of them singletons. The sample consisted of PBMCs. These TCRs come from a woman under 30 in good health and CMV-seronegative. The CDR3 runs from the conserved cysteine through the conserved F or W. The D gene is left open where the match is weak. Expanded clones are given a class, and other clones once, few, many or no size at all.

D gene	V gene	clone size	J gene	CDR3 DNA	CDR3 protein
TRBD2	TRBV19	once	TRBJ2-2	TGTGCCAGTAGTAGGGAGGGGTCCCTGCGGACCGGGGAGCTGTTTTTT	CASSREGSLRTGELFF
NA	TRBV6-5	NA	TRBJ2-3	TGTGCCAGCAGTTCACTAACGACAGATACGCAGTATTTT	CASSSLTTDTQYF
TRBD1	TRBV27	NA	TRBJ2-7	TGTGCCAGCAGTTTATCGATAAGTCTTCTTGGACAGGGGGTTTTCTACGAGCAGTACTTC	CASSLSISLLGQGVFYEQYF
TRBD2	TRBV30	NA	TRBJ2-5	TGTGCCTGGAGTCGGGACTACTTAACAGAGACCCAGTACTTC	CAWSRDYLTETQYF
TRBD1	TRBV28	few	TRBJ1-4	TGTGCCAGCAGTATGGGACAGAGGGAGGAAAAACTGTTTTTT	CASSMGQREEKLFF
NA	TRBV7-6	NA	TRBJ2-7	TGTGCCAGCAGCTTATCAGCGAACCCCTACGAGCAGTACTTC	CASSLSANPYEQYF
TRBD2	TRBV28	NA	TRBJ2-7	TGTGCCAGCAGTCCCAGCGGGATAGGATACGAGCAGTACTTC	CASSPSGIGYEQYF
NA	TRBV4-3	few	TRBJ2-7	TGCGCCAGCAGCCAAGACCCGCCGGGACTTTCTACTGGCGAGCAGTACTTC	CASSQDPPGLSTGEQYF
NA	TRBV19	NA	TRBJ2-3	TGTGCCAGTAGTATAAGGGGCCCCCCAGATACGCAGTATTTT	CASSIRGPPDTQYF
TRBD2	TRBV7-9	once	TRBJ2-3	TGTGCCAGCAGCTTTGGGCTAGCGGGAATCACAGATACGCAGTATTTT	CASSFGLAGITDTQYF
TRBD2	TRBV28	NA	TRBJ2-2	TGTGCCAGCAAGGGGACTAAAAGTGTGACCGGGGAGCTGTTTTTT	CASKGTKSVTGELFF
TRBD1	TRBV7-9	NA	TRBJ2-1	TGTGCCAGCAGCTCTACCCTCCTCAGTGCGGACAGGGATATCAATGAGCAGTTCTTC	CASSSTLLSADRDINEQFF
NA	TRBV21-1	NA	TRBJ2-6	TGTGCCAGCAGCAAAGCACAGGGGCCTGGGGCCAACGTCCTGACTTTC	CASSKAQGPGANVLTF
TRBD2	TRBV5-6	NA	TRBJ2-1	TGTGCCAGCAGCTTGGGTAGCGGGGCCGTTTTAGGCAATGAGCAGTTCTTC	CASSLGSGAVLGNEQFF
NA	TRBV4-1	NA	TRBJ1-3	TGCGCCAGCAGCCAAGGGGAGGGCGCCGGAAACACCATATATTTT	CASSQGEGAGNTIYF
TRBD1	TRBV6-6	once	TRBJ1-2	TGTGCCAGCAGTTACGCATTCAGGGGGGACGATGGCTACACCTTC	CASSYAFRGDDGYTF
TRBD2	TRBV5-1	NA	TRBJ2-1	TGCGCCAGCAGCTTAACGGGAGGAGGGAATGAGCAGTTCTTC	CASSLTGGGNEQFF
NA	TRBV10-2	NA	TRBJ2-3	TGCGCCAGCAGCGCAGGGGTTACAGATACGCAGTATTTT	CASSAGVTDTQYF
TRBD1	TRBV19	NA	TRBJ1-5	TGTGCCAGTAGTATTGGGACAGGGATGCAGCCCCAGCATTTT	CASSIGTGMQPQHF
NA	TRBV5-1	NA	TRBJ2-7	TGCGCCAGCAGCTTGGGGGGAAGCGGGCCGGCCTCCTACGAGCAGTACTTC	CASSLGGSGPASYEQYF
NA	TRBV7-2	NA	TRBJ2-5	TGTGCCAGCAGCTCCCCCGTCCGAGGGACCCAGTACTTC	CASSSPVRGTQYF
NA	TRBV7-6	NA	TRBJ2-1	TGTGCCAGCAGCTTATTTGTAGGGGGCTCCTACAATGAGCAGTTCTTC	CASSLFVGGSYNEQFF
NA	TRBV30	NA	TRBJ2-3	TGTGCCTGGGACGGGCAGTCAGGGGATACGCAGTATTTT	CAWDGQSGDTQYF
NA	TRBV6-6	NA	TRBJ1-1	TGTGCCAGCTATAGGGAGGGAACTGAAGCTTTCTTT	CASYREGTEAFF
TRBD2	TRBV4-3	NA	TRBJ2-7	TGCGCCAGCAGCCCCGGGAAAAGCGGGATCTACGAGCAGTACTTC	CASSPGKSGIYEQYF
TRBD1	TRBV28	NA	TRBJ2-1	TGTGCCAGCAGTTTATCTTCCCTACCCTACAGGGGGGTGGATGAGCAGTTCTTC	CASSLSSLPYRGVDEQFF
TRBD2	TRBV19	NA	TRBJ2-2	TGTGCCAGTAGTCCGAGCGGGAGGGCGGTCACCGGGGAGCTGTTTTTT	CASSPSGRAVTGELFF
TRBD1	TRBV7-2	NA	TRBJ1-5	TGTGCCAGCAGCACGACAGGGGGCTGGGGTCAGCCCCAGCATTTT	CASSTTGGWGQPQHF
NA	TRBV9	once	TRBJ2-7	TGTGCCAGCAGCGACGGCGGCACCTACGAGCAGTACTTC	CASSDGGTYEQYF
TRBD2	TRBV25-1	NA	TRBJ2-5	TGTGCCAGCAGTGAACCCATAGCGGGAAAGGAGACCCAGTACTTC	CASSEPIAGKETQYF
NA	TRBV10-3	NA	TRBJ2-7	TGTGCCTCAACCTCTAGCTCCTACGAGCAGTACTTC	CASTSSSYEQYF
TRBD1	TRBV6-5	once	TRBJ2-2	TGTGCCAGCAGTTATAGCAGGGGGCATTTTGGCGGGGAGCTGTTTTTT	CASSYSRGHFGGELFF
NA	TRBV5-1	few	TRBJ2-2	TGCGCCAGCAGCTCTACGTTGGTCACCGGGGAGCTGTTTTTT	CASSSTLVTGELFF
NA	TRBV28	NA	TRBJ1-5	TGTGCCAGCAGTTTGGGCAGCTATAGCAATCAGCCCCAGCATTTT	CASSLGSYSNQPQHF
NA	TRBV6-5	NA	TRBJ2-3	TGTGCCAGCAGTTCTCAAACCGGGGGCACAGATACGCAGTATTTT	CASSSQTGGTDTQYF
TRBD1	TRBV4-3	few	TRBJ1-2	TGCGCCAGCAGGGAACGACAGGGGGGATTTAACTATGGCTACACCTTC	CASRERQGGFNYGYTF
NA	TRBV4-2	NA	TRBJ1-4	TGTGCCAGCAGCCAAGAAGGTGGGGTGGGGGGAGCAACTAATGAAAAACTGTTTTTT	CASSQEGGVGGATNEKLFF
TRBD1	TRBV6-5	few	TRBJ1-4	TGTGCCAGCACCGGGACAGGGGATGAAAAACTGTTTTTT	CASTGTGDEKLFF
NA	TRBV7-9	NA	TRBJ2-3	TGTGCCAGCAGCTTAGCTCAGGGGAGCACAGATACGCAGTATTTT	CASSLAQGSTDTQYF
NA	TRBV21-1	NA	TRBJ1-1	TGTGCCAGCAGCTTGACAGGGTGCACGGAGAACACTGAAGCTTTCTTT	CASSLTGCTENTEAFF
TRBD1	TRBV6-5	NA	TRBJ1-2	TGTGCCAGCAGCCTGTTCAGGGGGGACAGTTATGGCTACACCTTC	CASSLFRGDSYGYTF
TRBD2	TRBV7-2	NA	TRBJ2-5	TGTGCCAGCAGCTTAGGCCTAAGCGGGGAGGGGACCCAGTACTTC	CASSLGLSGEGTQYF
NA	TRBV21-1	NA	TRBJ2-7	TGTGCCAGCAGCGTACGGGACAGGGGGCTAAACTACGAGCAGTACTTC	CASSVRDRGLNYEQYF
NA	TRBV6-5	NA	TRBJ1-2	TGTGCCAGCAGGAGCCCGACAGCCACTAACTATGGCTACACCTTC	CASRSPTATNYGYTF
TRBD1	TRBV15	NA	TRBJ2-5	TGTGCCACCTCCACGAGGACAGGGCAAGAGACCCAGTACTTC	CATSTRTGQETQYF